In its sample, the clone carrying this TCR beta chain was seen many times. The antigen remains unidentified. TCRdb reprocessed the reads via MiXCR and lists one record per CDR3 protein. The sample carries 170,000 or so distinct CDR3 sequences, under 15% recorded once. This record belongs to a study of T cell repertoires in cytomegalovirus infection. On the study more broadly: Based on public TCR beta signatures, there were indications of CMV infection and of a matching HLA type.

Trimming removed 4 bases at V and 7 bases at J, with 19 bases between. CDR3 size: 15 residues. Germline CDR1 reads MNHEY; CDR2 reads SMNVEV (reference sequence). Findings and caveats of the study: There were HLA-C-restricted CMV-specific TCR beta clonotypes dominating the ex vivo response. Accumulated public TCR beta family frequency recognized individuals carrying CMV together with the relevant HLA.

Sequenced material: PBMCs. The rearrangement uses TRBV27 and TRBJ1-1, with D possibly TRBD1 on 6 matching bases. The receptor was derived from a human donor in good health (CMV status not recorded). Some clones in this sample may be carry-over from other donors' samples. The CDR3: CASSSLDTGLNEAFF. In DNA, the CDR3 is TGTGCCAGCAGTTCGTTAGATACAGGGCTTAATGAAGCTTTCTTT.